What follows are 2 T cell receptor beta chains derived from one specimen sequenced in a study of blood T cell repertoires in COVID-19. Assay used: immunoSEQ multiplex PCR; TCRdb lists only in-frame clones, some missing. This table holds about 180,000 clones, roughly 87% found once. Sequenced sample: peripheral blood. The receptors shown here come from a man younger than 35 who had recovered from COVID-19.

The V call is TRBV28, the J call TRBJ1-1, with unresolved D. Looked up from germline, CDR1 is MDHEN and CDR2 is SYDVKM. The V end lost 6 bases, the J end lost 5 bases, and 7 bases lay between the germline ends. The CDR3 has 11 residues. CDR3 DNA sequence: TGTGCCAGCAGCCGTGCGACTGAAGCTTTCTTT. Amino acids: CASSRATEAFF.

This clone was seen just once. The chain recombines TRBV4-1 with TRBJ2-7; 8 bases agree with TRBD2. Germline V gene data show CDR1 as MGHRA and CDR2 as YSYEKL. The CDR3 covers 15 residues. V was clipped by 2 bases and J by 6 bases; unmatched bases: 9. DNA of the CDR3: TGCGCCAGCAGCCAACCGGGAGCGGGAGTAGGCGAGCAGTACTTC. This encodes CASSQPGAGVGEQYF.